This T cell receptor (beta chain) emerged from a study of regulatory T cells in long-lasting Graves disease. General study points: It was in persistent disease that TRBV28, TRBJ1-2 and TRBJ2-5 were favored.

iRepertoire HTBI primers and Arm-PCR of CDR3 regions built TCR beta libraries. In the source study's methods: Looking across samples, the authors found approximately 60 TRBV and some 15 TRBJ segments. TCRdb re-called the multiplex PCR reads with MiXCR, one entry per CDR3 protein. The V and J calls and clone size come from TCRdb's table, not from the authors' own analysis. The sample lists roughly 530,000 distinct CDR3 sequences; 15% to 20% were seen once. In this sample, this clonotype turned up a few times. Its antigen is unidentified. There are 18 residues in the CDR3. The germline V gene encodes CDR1 LGHNT and CDR2 FRNRAP. V was trimmed by 2 bases and J by 0 bases, leaving 17 bases between them. As for time point: newly diagnosed GD, antithyroid drugs for less than 3 months. Preparation of the TCR library used RNA extracted from PBMCs. The same specimen was also included in a second study, on T cells in Graves' hyperthyroidism and ophthalmopathy. Turning to that study: TCR CDR3 underwent first-round RT-PCR with the HTBI primer set. Blood also held most thyroid clonotypes expanded beyond 0.001.

The V and J genes are TRBV12-5 and TRBJ1-5; D not certain. The sequenced sample was peripheral blood mononuclear cells (PBMCs), obtained at new diagnosis, from a patient treated with antithyroid drugs. The receptor's source is a middle-aged woman with Graves disease. The CDR3, as DNA: TGTGCTAGTGGTTTGATTTTGGTTAAAGCAAATAGCAATCAGCCCCAGCATTTT. Residues: CASGLILVKANSNQPQHF.